These 11 T cell receptor beta chains were sequenced from one sample in a study of blood T cell repertoires in COVID-19. TCRdb's copy holds only in-frame clones and misses some; the assay was immunoSEQ multiplex PCR. Among 200,000 to 250,000 clones, about nine tenths were seen once, and the ten largest hold approximately 2.4%. Material for sequencing was peripheral blood. These receptors were obtained from a man younger than 45 with COVID-19, enrolled during active disease.

The rearrangement links TRBV5-4 to TRBJ1-3; 8 bases are a match to TRBD1. Germline V lookup: CDR1 SGHNT, CDR2 YYREEE (reference sequence). The CDR3 covers 16 residues. Trimming took 1 base from V and 2 from J; bases not matched to a gene: 5. The CDR3 sequence is CASSLSKTGAGNTIYF. The CDR3 DNA is TGTGCCAGCAGCTTGTCGAAGACAGGGGCTGGAAACACCATATATTTT.

This chain uses TRBV18 with TRBJ1-2; 9 positions agree with TRBD1. The CDR3 extends over 16 amino acids. The germline V gene has CDR1 KGHSH and CDR2 LQKENI. Trimming removed 3 bases from V and 8 bases from J; junction bases left unmatched: 13. The CDR3 is CASSPGQGIDLLGYTF. CDR3 sequence (DNA): TGTGCCAGCTCACCGGGACAGGGAATCGATTTATTGGGCTACACCTTC.

The chain uses TRBV14 and TRBJ1-1; the D is unclear. V lost 0 bases and J lost 0, with 11 bases in between. The CDR3 spans 16 residues. Germline values: CDR1 SGHDN, CDR2 FVKESK. CDR3 loop: CASSQDHAIMNTEAFF. DNA of the CDR3: TGTGCCAGCAGCCAAGATCATGCGATTATGAACACTGAAGCTTTCTTT.

The chain links TRBV6-2 or TRBV6-3 to TRBJ1-5; 8 bases line up with TRBD1. CDR1 and CDR2 from the germline V gene are MNHEY and SVGEGT. Trimming at V came to 4 bases and at J to 0 bases, leaving 11 bases not matched to a gene. The CDR3 is 18 residues long. CDR3 region: CASSFRTGRGHSNQPQHF. DNA for the CDR3: TGTGCCAGCAGTTTCAGGACAGGGCGAGGACATAGCAATCAGCCCCAGCATTTT.

For the CDR3, the DNA is TGTGCCAGCAGCTGGGGACAGGCTCATAATTCACCCCTCCACTTT. Protein product: CASSWGQAHNSPLHF. The rearrangement joins TRBV5-4 to TRBJ1-6; 8 bases are shared with TRBD1. The CDR3 totals 15 residues. Germline V CDR1 and CDR2: SGHNT, YYREEE (reference sequence). With 3 bases clipped from V and 5 bases from J, the junction kept 4 bases outside the gene matches.

This clone was seen a single time. This chain joins TRBV5-5 and TRBJ1-2; 8 bases map to TRBD1. The germline gives CDR1 SGHKS, CDR2 YYEKEE (reference sequence). V shed 4 bases, J shed 8 bases, and the junction held 19 bases outside the gene matches. The CDR3 totals 17 residues. CDR3 protein: CASSPQVSSTGGPGYTF. CDR3 in DNA: TGTGCCAGCAGCCCCCAGGTATCCTCTACAGGGGGTCCGGGCTACACCTTC.

This clone was picked up a small number of times. Other DNA variants within this sample encode the same CDR3. V usage is TRBV12-3 or TRBV12-4 and J usage is TRBJ2-7, with D perhaps TRBD1 (5 bases). Trimming pared 5 bases from V and 6 bases from J, leaving 8 bases between. This CDR3 has 11 amino acids. In DNA, the CDR3 is TGTGCCAGCAGTCTAAGGGGCGAGCAGTACTTC. It yields the protein CASSLRGEQYF.

V gene TRBV2 combines with J gene TRBJ2-1; TRBD1 matches 7 bases. The CDR3 length is 14 residues. The junction had 0 bases not matched to a gene; V was cut back by 2 bases and J by 2 bases. Germline V gene data show CDR1 as SNHLY and CDR2 as FYNNEI. CDR3 sequence: CASSEQGAYNEQFF. For the CDR3, the DNA is TGTGCCAGCAGTGAACAGGGGGCCTACAATGAGCAGTTCTTC.

The chain links TRBV6-1 to TRBJ1-5; D unresolved. Looked up from germline, CDR1 is MNHNS and CDR2 is SASEGT. This CDR3 is built from 17 residues. The V end was cut by 0 bases, the J end by 8 bases, with 20 bases between. CDR3 protein: CASSEAMRPAGLEPQHF. CDR3 DNA: TGTGCCAGCAGTGAAGCGATGAGGCCAGCGGGTTTAGAGCCCCAGCATTTT.

The CDR3 DNA reads as TGCGCCAGCACCACCGGGAGGACAACTAATGAAAAACTGTTTTTT. It encodes CASTTGRTTNEKLFF. This chain joins TRBV5-1 and TRBJ1-4; no definite D call. The CDR3 is made up of 15 amino acids. Trimming cost V 6 bases and J 0 bases, with 12 bases left between them. Germline V gene lookup returns CDR1 SGHRS and CDR2 YFSETQ.

The chain is built from TRBV28 and TRBJ1-1, with 9 bases matching TRBD1. With 6 bases clipped from V and 3 bases from J, the junction kept 8 bases outside the gene matches. From germline, CDR1 is MDHEN and CDR2 SYDVKM. The CDR3 contains 15 residues. The CDR3 protein is CASSSTGGRDTEAFF. The DNA of the CDR3 is TGTGCCAGCAGCAGTACAGGGGGCAGGGACACTGAAGCTTTCTTT.